Sequencing of this T cell receptor (beta chain) was carried out in a study of blood T cells in healthy people across ages. Through a sample-barcoded 5' primer and a J-beta primer mix, a second PCR was run for roughly 6 to 12 cycles. Every single cDNA molecule received a tag from a template-switch adaptor with 12 random nucleotides. TCRdb called the 5' RACE reads again in MiXCR, with one record for every CDR3 protein. The table has more than 1,400,000 distinct CDR3 sequences, about 43% seen once. There were healthy Caucasian individuals from Russia, aged 6 to 90, serving as donors. Unmatched junction bases numbered 11, after V lost 3 bases and J lost 11 bases. The CDR3 runs 14 residues. Germline V gives CDR1 SGHTA, CDR2 FQGNSA.

This TCR derives from a woman aged 18-30 years in good health. The sequencing input was blood. This sequence joins TRBV7-2 and TRBJ1-1; 8 nucleotides agree with TRBD1. The CDR3 nucleotides read TGTGCCAGCAGCTTGGACAGGGACCAAATTGGGGCTTTCTTT. Translating it yields CASSLDRDQIGAFF.